Presented here are 10 T cell receptor beta chains from one specimen sequenced in a study of blood T cells in healthy people across ages. A J-beta primer mix and a sample-barcoded 5' primer were used in a second PCR of roughly 6 to 11 cycles. TCRdb re-analysed the 5' RACE reads in MiXCR, keeping a single row per CDR3 protein. The top ten clones hold roughly 6.3% of a sample with roughly 1,300,000 distinct CDR3 sequences, approximately 59% of them seen once. Source material: blood. The source is a man between 18 and 29 years old in good health.

The chain links TRBV11-2 to TRBJ2-5, with D possibly matching TRBD2 (5 bases). Trimming pared 1 base from V and 11 bases from J, leaving 11 bases between. Germline V gene sequence: CDR1 SGHAT, CDR2 FQNNGV. There are 12 residues in the CDR3. DNA for the CDR3: TGTGCCAGCAGCTTAGGCGGATGGGAGCAGTACTTC. The encoded protein is CASSLGGWEQYF.

This sequence joins TRBV5-1 and TRBJ2-5; weak D call: TRBD2 (6 bases). The closer fit of TRBJ2-7 to the DNA end suggests the J call may be wrong. CDR3 length equals 14 residues. Germline V CDR1 and CDR2: SGHRS, YFSETQ. CDR3 region: CASRDVGGSYEQYF. In DNA form, the CDR3 reads TGCGCCAGCAGGGATGTCGGGGGTAGTTACGAGCAGTACTTC.

A few counts support this clonotype. The chain combines TRBV10-3 with TRBJ2-6; perhaps TRBD1 as D (5 bases). Per germline, CDR1 ENHRY and CDR2 SYGVKD. The CDR3 runs 14 residues. V lost 8 bases and J lost 0, with 8 bases in between. The CDR3 coding sequence is TGTGCCATCCTTGACAGCTCTGGGGCCAACGTCCTGACTTTC. This encodes CAILDSSGANVLTF.

The chain recombines TRBV4-1 with TRBJ2-7, with 7 bases fitting TRBD1. After removal of 6 bases from V and 1 base from J, the junction contained 6 bases not matched to a gene. Germline-derived CDR1 and CDR2 are MGHRA and YSYEKL. CDR3 length: 14 residues. Here the CDR3 reads CASSPQGVSYEQYF. DNA for the CDR3: TGCGCCAGCAGTCCCCAGGGGGTGTCCTACGAGCAGTACTTC.

The chain uses TRBV6-1 and TRBJ2-6; the D gene is possibly TRBD2 (6 bases). Germline values: CDR1 MNHNS, CDR2 SASEGT. V gave up 6 bases and J gave up 1 base, with 10 bases separating them. The CDR3 is made up of 15 amino acids. In nucleotides, the CDR3 is TGTGCCAGCAGCGGGAGTATTTCTGGGGCCAACGTCCTGACTTTC. Encoded protein: CASSGSISGANVLTF.

CDR3 region: CASSLAPNDPLAEAFF. The CDR3, as DNA: TGTGCCAGCAGCTTAGCCCCAAATGACCCCCTCGCGGAAGCTTTCTTT. The J gene is TRBJ1-1, the V gene TRBV7-9; D is ambiguous. V dropped 0 bases and J dropped 8 bases, with 19 bases sitting between them. Per germline, CDR1 SEHNR and CDR2 FQNEAQ (reference sequence). CDR3 length: 16 amino acids. The full variable domain, completed using reference TRBV7-9 and TRBJ1-1, is DTGVSQNPRHKITKRGQNVTFRCDPISEHNRLYWYRQTLGQGPEFLTYFQNEAQLEKSRLLSDRFSAERPKGSFSTLEIQRTEQGDSAMYLCASSLAPNDPLAEAFFGQGTRLTVV.

The chain is built from TRBV6-1 and TRBJ2-4; D is uncertain. Matching the DNA end better, TRBJ2-5 makes the J call doubtful. This CDR3 contains 13 residues. Germline loops: CDR1 MNHNS, CDR2 SASEGT. The CDR3 region is CASSEAHQETQYF. CDR3 bases: TGTGCCAGCAGTGAAGCGCACCAAGAGACCCAGTACTTC.

The rearrangement joins TRBV4-1 to TRBJ2-1; D gene unclear. Trimming cost V 1 base and J 4 bases, with 11 bases left between them. The CDR3 covers 15 residues. Germline CDR1 MGHRA, CDR2 YSYEKL. CDR3 protein: CASSQAPPGYNEQFF. The CDR3 DNA reads as TGCGCCAGCAGCCAAGCCCCTCCTGGGTACAATGAGCAGTTCTTC.

The chain carries TRBV28 and TRBJ1-2; 7 bases line up with TRBD1. CDR1 MDHEN and CDR2 SYDVKM come from the germline V gene. This CDR3 contains 15 residues. After removal of 4 bases from V and 3 bases from J, the junction contained 8 bases not matched to a gene. The DNA of the CDR3 is TGTGCCAGCAGTTCCGGGGCAGGGGGTCACTATGGCTACACCTTC. This encodes CASSSGAGGHYGYTF.

In this sample, this clonotype turned up a few times. The gene calls are TRBV20-1 and TRBJ1-2; 7 bases agree with TRBD1. After removal of 5 bases from V and 8 bases from J, the junction contained 11 bases not matched to a gene. This CDR3 is 13 amino acids long. Germline loops: CDR1 DFQATT, CDR2 SNEGSKA (reference sequence). CDR3 sequence: CSARLTGDGGYTF. The CDR3 DNA sequence: TGCAGTGCTCGCCTAACAGGGGACGGGGGCTACACCTTC.